This T cell receptor beta chain was sequenced in a study of T cell responses to AZD1222 COVID-19 vaccine. A note on this clone: Its antigen is unidentified.

The V segment lost 1 base and the J segment 3 bases; nucleotides outside the gene matches: 3. This CDR3 has 16 residues. The germline CDR1 and CDR2 sequences are SGHVS and FQNEAQ. Measured with immunoSEQ multiplex PCR; TCRdb has only the in-frame clones, and not every one. The sample contains 120,000 to 150,000 clones, about 90% of which appear only once. Broader study findings: Close to half of spike-specific TCRs reportedly recognize unmutated variant regions. AZD1222 recipients seropositive at baseline numbered only six. Once two AZD1222 doses were given, Spike-specific TCR breadth and depth went up. Donors in the cohort were predominantly white British and more often female, and clonal diversity was possibly underestimated.

The clonotype comes from an adult who received the MenACWY meningococcal vaccine as a control. Specimen: peripheral blood, collected 28 days after the second dose of the MenACWY control vaccine. The V call is TRBV7-8, the J call TRBJ1-4; 9 bases are shared with TRBD1. The CDR3 DNA is TGTGCCAGCAGCTTAGGGGGGACAGGGCCTAATGAAAAACTGTTTTTT. Encoded protein: CASSLGGTGPNEKLFF.